This TCR beta chain came from a study of cytomegalovirus exposure and HLA in healthy donors. Study conclusions and caveats: TCR beta V- and J-gene trimming, according to a later analysis, was linked to a missense DCLRE1C variant. In vitro work confirmed that a few CMV-associated chains recognize CMV antigens. Donor immune exposure was known only as CMV serostatus.

Of note for this clone: What it recognizes is unknown.

There were likely unrecorded immune exposures, though donors were nominally healthy when sampled. The CDR3 totals 14 residues. Trimming took 3 bases from V and 3 from J, leaving 9 bases between them. The germline gives CDR1 SGHVS, CDR2 FQNEAQ. The study ran its PCR with 60 Vbeta and 13 Jbeta primers. TCRdb keeps only in-frame clones here, not all; method: immunoSEQ multiplex PCR. The data show roughly 100,000 clones, less than 85% seen once. This sequence joins TRBV7-8 and TRBJ1-5; D call uncertain. Source material: PBMCs. The sequence derives from a man aged 55-75 years in good health and CMV-seronegative. In DNA, the CDR3 is TGTGCCAGCAGCTTCGACGGGGACAATCAGCCCCAGCATTTT. Its protein product is CASSFDGDNQPQHF.